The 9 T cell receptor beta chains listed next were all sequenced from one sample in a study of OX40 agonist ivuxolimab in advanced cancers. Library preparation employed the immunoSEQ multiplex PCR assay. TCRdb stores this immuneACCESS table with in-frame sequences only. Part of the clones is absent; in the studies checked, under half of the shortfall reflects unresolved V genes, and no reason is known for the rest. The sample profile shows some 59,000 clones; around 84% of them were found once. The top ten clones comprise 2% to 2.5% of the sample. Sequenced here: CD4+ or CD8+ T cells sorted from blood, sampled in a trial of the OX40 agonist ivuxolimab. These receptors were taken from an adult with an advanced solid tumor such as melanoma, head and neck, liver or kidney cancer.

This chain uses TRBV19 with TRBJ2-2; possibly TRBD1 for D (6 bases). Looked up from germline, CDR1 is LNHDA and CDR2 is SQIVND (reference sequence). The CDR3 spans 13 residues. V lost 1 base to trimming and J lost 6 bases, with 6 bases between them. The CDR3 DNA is TGTGCCAGTAGTATAGCAGGGGCCGGGGAGCTGTTTTTT. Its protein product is CASSIAGAGELFF.

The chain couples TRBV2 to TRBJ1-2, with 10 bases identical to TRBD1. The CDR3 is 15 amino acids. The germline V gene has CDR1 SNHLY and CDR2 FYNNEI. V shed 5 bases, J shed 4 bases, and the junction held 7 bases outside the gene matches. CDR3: CASSSPDRGSYGYTF. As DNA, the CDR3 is TGTGCCAGCAGTAGCCCGGACAGGGGGAGCTATGGCTACACCTTC.

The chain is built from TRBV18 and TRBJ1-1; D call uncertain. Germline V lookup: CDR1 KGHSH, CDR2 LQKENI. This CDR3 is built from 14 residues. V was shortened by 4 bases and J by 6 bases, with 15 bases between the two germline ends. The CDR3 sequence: CASSRQGRPAEAFF. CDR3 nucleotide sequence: TGTGCCAGCTCACGACAAGGGCGGCCAGCTGAAGCTTTCTTT.

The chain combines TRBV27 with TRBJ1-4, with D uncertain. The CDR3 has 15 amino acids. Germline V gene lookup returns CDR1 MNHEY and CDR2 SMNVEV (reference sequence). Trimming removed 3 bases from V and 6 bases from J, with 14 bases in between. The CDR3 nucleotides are TGTGCCAGCAGTTTCTCACCAAGGTTGGATGAAAAACTGTTTTTT. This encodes CASSFSPRLDEKLFF.

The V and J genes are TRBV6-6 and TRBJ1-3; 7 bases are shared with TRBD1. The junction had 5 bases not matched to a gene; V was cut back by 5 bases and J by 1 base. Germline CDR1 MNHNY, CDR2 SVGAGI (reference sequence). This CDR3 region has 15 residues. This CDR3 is CASSPLQGSGNTIYF. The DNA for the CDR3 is TGTGCCAGCAGTCCCCTACAGGGGTCTGGAAACACCATATATTTT.

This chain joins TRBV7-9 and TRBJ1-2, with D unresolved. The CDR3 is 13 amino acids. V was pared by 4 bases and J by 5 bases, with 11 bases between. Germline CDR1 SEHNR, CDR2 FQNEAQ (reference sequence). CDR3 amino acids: CASSSERFYGYTF. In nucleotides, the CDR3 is TGTGCCAGCAGCTCAGAACGGTTTTATGGCTACACCTTC.

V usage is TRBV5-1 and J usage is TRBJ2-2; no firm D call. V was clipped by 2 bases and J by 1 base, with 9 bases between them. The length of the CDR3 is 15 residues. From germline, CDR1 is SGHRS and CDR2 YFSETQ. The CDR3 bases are TGCGCCAGCAGCTTCAAGACTGGGAACACCGGGGAGCTGTTTTTT. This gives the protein CASSFKTGNTGELFF.

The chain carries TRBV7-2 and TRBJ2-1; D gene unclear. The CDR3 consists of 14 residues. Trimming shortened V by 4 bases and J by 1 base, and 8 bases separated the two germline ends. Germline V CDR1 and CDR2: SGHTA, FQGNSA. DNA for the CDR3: TGTGCCAGCAGCTCCGCAGGTTCCTACAATGAGCAGTTCTTC. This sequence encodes CASSSAGSYNEQFF. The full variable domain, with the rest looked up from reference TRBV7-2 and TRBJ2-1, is GAGVSQSPSNKVTEKGKDVELRCDPISGHTALYWYRQSLGQGLEFLIYFQGNSAPDKSGLPSDRFSAERTGGSVSTLTIQRTQQEDSAVYLCASSSAGSYNEQFFGPGTRLTVL.

CDR3 protein: CASSPRQGRSPLHF. CDR3 in DNA: TGTGCCAGCAGCCCCCGACAGGGTAGGTCACCCCTCCACTTT. The chain links TRBV5-5 to TRBJ1-6; the match to TRBD1 covers 7 bases. The CDR3 extends over 14 amino acids. V lost 4 bases to trimming and J lost 10 bases; unmatched junction nucleotides: 8. Germline V CDR1 and CDR2: SGHKS, YYEKEE (reference sequence).